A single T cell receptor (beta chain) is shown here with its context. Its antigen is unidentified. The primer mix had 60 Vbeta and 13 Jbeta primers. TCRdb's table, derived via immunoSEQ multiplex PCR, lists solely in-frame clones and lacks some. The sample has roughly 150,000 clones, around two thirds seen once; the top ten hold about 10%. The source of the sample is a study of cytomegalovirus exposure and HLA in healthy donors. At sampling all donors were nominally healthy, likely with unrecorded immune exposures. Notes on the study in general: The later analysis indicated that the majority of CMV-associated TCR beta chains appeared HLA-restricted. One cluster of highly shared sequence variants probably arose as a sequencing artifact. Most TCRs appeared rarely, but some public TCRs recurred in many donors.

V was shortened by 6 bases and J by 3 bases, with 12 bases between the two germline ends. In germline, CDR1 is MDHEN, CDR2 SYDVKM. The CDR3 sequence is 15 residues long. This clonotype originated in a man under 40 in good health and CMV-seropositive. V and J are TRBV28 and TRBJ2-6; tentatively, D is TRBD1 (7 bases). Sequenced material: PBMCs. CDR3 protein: CASSLQGGGANVLTF. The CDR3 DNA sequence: TGTGCCAGCAGCCTTCAGGGGGGTGGGGCCAACGTCCTGACTTTC.